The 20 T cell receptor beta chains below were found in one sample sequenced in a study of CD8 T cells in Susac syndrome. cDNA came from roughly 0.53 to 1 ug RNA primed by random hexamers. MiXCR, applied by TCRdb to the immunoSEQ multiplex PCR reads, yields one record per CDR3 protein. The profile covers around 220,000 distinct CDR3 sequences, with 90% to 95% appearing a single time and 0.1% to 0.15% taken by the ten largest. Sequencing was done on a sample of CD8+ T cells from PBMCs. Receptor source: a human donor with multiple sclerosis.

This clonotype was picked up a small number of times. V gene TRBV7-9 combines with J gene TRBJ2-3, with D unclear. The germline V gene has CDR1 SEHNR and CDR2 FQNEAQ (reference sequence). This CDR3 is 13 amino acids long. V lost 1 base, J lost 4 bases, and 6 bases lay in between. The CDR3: CASSLGGPDTQYF. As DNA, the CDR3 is TGTGCCAGCAGCTTAGGAGGCCCAGATACGCAGTATTTT. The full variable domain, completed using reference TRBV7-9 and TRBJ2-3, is DTGVSQNPRHKITKRGQNVTFRCDPISEHNRLYWYRQTLGQGPEFLTYFQNEAQLEKSRLLSDRFSAERPKGSFSTLEIQRTEQGDSAMYLCASSLGGPDTQYFGPGTRLTVL.

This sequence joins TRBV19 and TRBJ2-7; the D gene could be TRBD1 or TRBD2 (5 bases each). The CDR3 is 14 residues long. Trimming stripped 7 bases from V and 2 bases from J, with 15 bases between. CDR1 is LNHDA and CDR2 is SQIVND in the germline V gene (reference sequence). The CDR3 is CASNPGPSAYEQYF. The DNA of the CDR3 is TGTGCCAGTAACCCGGGACCCTCGGCCTACGAGCAGTACTTC.

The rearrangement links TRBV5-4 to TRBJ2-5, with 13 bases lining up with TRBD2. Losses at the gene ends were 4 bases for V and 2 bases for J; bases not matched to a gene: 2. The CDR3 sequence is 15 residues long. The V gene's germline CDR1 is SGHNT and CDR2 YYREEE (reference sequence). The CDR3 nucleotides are TGTGCCAGCAGCGGACTAGCGGGGGCACAAGAGACCCAGTACTTC. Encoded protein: CASSGLAGAQETQYF.

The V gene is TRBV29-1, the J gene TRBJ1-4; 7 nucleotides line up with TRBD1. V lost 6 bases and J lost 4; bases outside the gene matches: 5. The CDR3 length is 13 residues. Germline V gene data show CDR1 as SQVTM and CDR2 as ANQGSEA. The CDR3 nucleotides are TGCAGCGTATCGACAGGGATTAATGAAAAACTGTTTTTT. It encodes CSVSTGINEKLFF.

The CDR3, as DNA: TGTGCCAGCAGCCCCCGGACAGGGGGCACAGATACGCAGTATTTT. Its translation: CASSPRTGGTDTQYF. The V and J genes are TRBV12-3 or TRBV12-4 and TRBJ2-3; 9 bases agree with TRBD1. The CDR3 covers 15 residues. After removal of 6 bases from V and 1 base from J, the junction contained 5 bases not matched to a gene.

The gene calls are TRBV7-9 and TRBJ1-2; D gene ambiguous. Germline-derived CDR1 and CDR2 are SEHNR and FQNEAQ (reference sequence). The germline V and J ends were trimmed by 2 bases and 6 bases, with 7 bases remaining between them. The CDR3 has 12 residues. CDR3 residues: CASSLIVNGYTF. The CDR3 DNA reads TGTGCCAGCAGCTTAATCGTAAATGGCTACACCTTC.

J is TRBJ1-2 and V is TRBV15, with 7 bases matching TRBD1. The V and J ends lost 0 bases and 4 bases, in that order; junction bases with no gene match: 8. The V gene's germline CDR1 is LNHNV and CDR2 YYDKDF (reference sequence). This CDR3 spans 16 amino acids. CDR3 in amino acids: CATSRDRDSSPYGYTF. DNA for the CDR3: TGTGCCACCAGCAGAGACCGGGACAGCAGCCCCTATGGCTACACCTTC.

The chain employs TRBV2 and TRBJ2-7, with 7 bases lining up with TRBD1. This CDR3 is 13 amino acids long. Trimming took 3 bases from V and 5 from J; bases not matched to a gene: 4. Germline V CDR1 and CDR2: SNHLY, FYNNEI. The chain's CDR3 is CASSDLDRDEQYF. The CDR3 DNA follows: TGTGCCAGCAGTGACCTAGACAGGGACGAGCAGTACTTC.

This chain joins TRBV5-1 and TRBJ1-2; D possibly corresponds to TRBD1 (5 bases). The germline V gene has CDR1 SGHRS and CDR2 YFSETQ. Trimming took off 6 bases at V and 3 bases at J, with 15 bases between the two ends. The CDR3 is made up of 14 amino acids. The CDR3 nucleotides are TGCGCCAGCATGGGGGAGGCGCGGGACTATGGCTACACCTTC. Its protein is CASMGEARDYGYTF.

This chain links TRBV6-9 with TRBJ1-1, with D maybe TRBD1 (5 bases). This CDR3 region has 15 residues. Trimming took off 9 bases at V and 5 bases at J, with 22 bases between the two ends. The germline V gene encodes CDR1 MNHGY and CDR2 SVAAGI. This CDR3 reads CARTACRAPRTEAFF. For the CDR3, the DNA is TGTGCCAGAACGGCCTGCAGGGCCCCCCGAACTGAAGCTTTCTTT.

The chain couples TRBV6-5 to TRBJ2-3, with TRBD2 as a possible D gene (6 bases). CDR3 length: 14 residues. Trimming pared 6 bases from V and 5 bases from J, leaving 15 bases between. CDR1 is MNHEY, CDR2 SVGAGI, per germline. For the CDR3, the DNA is TGTGCCAGCAGCACCGGGACTTTGGGAGATACGCAGTATTTT. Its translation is CASSTGTLGDTQYF.

In DNA, the CDR3 is TGTGCCAGCAGCTTAGGCCCCTATGACGGCCGGGAGCTGTTTTTT. This codes for CASSLGPYDGRELFF. The chain is built from TRBV7-2 and TRBJ2-2, with no clear D. The CDR3 runs 15 residues. CDR1 is SGHTA, CDR2 FQGNSA, per germline. Trimming removed 1 base from V and 9 bases from J, with 15 bases in between.

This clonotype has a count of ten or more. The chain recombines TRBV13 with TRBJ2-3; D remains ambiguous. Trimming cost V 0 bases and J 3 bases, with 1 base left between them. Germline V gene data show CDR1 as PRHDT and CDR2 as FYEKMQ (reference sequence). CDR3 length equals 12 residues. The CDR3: CASSLGTDTQYF. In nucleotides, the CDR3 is TGTGCCAGCAGCTTAGGAACAGATACGCAGTATTTT.

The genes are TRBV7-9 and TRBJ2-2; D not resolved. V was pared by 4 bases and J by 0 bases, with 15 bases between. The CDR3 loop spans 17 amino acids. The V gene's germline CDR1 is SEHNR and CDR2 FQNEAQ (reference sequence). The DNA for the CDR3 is TGTGCCAGCAGCTCCCCCCCGTTTCCCCCGAACACCGGGGAGCTGTTTTTT. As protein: CASSSPPFPPNTGELFF.

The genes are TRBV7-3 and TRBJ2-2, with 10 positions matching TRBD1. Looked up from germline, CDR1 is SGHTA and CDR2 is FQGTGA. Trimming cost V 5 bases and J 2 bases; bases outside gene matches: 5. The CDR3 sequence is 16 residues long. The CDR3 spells CASSPGTGANTGELFF. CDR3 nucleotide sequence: TGTGCCAGCAGCCCCGGGACAGGGGCCAACACCGGGGAGCTGTTTTTT.

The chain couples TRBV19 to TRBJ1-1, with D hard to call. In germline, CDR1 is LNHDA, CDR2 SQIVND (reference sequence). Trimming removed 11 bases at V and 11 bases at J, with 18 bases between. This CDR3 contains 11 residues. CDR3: CASAAPVGAFF. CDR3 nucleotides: TGTGCCTCTGCGGCTCCCGTAGGTGCTTTCTTT.

The CDR3 protein is CASSLGMTGFGTQYF. The CDR3 region has the DNA TGTGCCAGCAGCTTGGGGATGACAGGGTTTGGGACCCAGTACTTC. The chain recombines TRBV7-9 with TRBJ2-5; 7 nucleotides align to TRBD1. V was clipped by 3 bases and J by 7 bases; unmatched bases: 11. CDR1 and CDR2 (germline): SEHNR, FQNEAQ (reference sequence). This CDR3 is built from 15 residues.

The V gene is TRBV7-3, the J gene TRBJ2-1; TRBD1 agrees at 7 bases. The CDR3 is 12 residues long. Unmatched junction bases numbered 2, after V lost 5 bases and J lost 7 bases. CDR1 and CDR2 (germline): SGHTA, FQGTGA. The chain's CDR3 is CASSVQGNEQFF. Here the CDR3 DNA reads TGTGCCAGCAGCGTACAGGGGAATGAGCAGTTCTTC.

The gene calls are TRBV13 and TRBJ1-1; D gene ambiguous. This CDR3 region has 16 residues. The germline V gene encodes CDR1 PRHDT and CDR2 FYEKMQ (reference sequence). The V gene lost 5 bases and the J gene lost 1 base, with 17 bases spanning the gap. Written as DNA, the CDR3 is TGTGCCAGCAGCCCAGGCCCCGCAGAAAGGAACACTGAAGCTTTCTTT. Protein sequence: CASSPGPAERNTEAFF.

CDR3 DNA: TGTGCCAGCAGCTCCGACCCCTCCTACGAGCAGTACTTC. Translating it yields CASSSDPSYEQYF. V usage is TRBV5-4 and J usage is TRBJ2-7; D gene unclear. This CDR3 contains 13 residues. CDR1 and CDR2 from the germline V gene are SGHNT and YYREEE (reference sequence). V was clipped by 3 bases and J by 0 bases, with 7 bases between them.